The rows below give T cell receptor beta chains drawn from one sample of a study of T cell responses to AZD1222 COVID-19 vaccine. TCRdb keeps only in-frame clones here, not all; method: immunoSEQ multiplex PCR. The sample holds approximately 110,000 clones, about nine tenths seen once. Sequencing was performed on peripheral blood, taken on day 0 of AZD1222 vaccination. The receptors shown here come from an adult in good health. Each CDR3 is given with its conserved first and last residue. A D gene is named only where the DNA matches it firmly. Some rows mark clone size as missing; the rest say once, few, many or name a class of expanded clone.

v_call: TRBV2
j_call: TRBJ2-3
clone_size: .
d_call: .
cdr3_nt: TGTGCCAGCAGTGAACAGGGGCGTACAGATACGCAGTATTTT
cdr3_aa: CASSEQGRTDTQYF

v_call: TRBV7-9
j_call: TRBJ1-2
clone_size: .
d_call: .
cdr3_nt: TGTGCCAGCAGCTTAGGGCAGGGGACTAACTATGGCTACACCTTC
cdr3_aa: CASSLGQGTNYGYTF

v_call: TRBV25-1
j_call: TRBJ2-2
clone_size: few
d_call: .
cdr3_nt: TGTGCCAGCAGTCGTCCACAATTCCCCGGGGAGCTGTTTTTT
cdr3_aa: CASSRPQFPGELFF

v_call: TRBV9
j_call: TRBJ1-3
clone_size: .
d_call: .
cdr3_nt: TGTGCCAGCAGTGAGGAGGGAAACGCGCGGGGAAACACCATATATTTT
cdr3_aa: CASSEEGNARGNTIYF

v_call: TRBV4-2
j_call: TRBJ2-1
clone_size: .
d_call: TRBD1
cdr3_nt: TGTGCCAGCAGCCAGGGGACAGCCGACCTCGAGTTCTTC
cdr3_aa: CASSQGTADLEFF

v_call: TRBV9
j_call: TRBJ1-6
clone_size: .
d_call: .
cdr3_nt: TGTGCCAGCAGCGTAGATTTCTATAATTCACCCCTCCACTTT
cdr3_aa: CASSVDFYNSPLHF

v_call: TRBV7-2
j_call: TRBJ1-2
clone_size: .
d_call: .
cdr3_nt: TGTGCCAGCAGCCAAAGTGGGACGGGATATGGCTACACCTTC
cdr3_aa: CASSQSGTGYGYTF

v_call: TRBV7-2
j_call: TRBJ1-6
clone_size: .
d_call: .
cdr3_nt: TGTGCCAGCAGCCCCCGGGGCCGGGTGGGCTCCTATAATTCACCCCTCCACTTT
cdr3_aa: CASSPRGRVGSYNSPLHF

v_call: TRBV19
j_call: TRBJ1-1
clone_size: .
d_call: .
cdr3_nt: TGTGCCAGTAGTATAAGAATGAACACTGAAGCTTTCTTT
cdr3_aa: CASSIRMNTEAFF

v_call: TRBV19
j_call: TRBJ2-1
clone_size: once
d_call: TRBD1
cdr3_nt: TGTGCCAGTAGGGAACAGGGGGGCGCCTACAATGAGCAGTTCTTC
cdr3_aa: CASREQGGAYNEQFF

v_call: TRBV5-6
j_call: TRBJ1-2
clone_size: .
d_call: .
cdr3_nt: TGTGCCAGCAAAAGCGGGGGGAACTATGGCTACACCTTC
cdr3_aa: CASKSGGNYGYTF

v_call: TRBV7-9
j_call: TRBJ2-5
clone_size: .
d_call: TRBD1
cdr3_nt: TGTGCCAGCAGTTCCGACAGGGAGTATGGGCAAGAGACCCAGTACTTC
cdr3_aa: CASSSDREYGQETQYF

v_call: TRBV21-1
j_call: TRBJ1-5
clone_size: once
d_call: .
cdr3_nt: TGTGCCAGCAGCAAACGTCGGGTCAGGGCAAGCAATCAGCCCCAGCATTTT
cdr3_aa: CASSKRRVRASNQPQHF

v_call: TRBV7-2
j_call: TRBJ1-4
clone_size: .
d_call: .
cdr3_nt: TGTGCCAGCAGCTTAAAACAGGGCGTTGGGGAAAAACTGTTTTTT
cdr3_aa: CASSLKQGVGEKLFF

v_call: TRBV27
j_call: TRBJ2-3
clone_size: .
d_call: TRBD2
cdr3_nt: TGTGCCAGCAAGGCTAGCGGGGGGGATACGCAGTATTTT
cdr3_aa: CASKASGGDTQYF

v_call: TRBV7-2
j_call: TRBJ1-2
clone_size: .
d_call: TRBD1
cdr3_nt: TGTGCCAGCAGCTCGATGACAGGGCCAGAATATGGCTACACCTTC
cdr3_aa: CASSSMTGPEYGYTF

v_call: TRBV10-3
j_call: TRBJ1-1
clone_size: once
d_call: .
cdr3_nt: TGTGCCATCAGCCCTCGGGAAGGAAACACTGAAGCTTTCTTT
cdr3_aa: CAISPREGNTEAFF

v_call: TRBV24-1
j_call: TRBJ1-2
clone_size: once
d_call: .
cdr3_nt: TGTGCCACCAGGAGTTCAGGGTCCAACTATGGCTACACCTTC
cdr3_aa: CATRSSGSNYGYTF

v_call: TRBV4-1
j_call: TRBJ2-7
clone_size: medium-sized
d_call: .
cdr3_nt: TGCGCCAGCAGCCAACCAGGGACGTACTACGAGCAGTACTTC
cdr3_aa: CASSQPGTYYEQYF

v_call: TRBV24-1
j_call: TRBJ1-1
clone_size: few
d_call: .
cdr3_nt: TGTGCCACCAGTGATTTTGAAGGTGAAGCTTTCTTT
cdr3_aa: CATSDFEGEAFF

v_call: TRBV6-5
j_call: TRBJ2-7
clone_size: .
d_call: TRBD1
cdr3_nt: TGTGCCAGCAGTTACTCGAGCAGGGGGCCCTACGAGCAGTACTTC
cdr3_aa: CASSYSSRGPYEQYF

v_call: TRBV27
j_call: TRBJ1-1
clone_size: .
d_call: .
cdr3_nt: TGTGCCAGCAGTTTATCAGGGGTTACTGAAGCTTTCTTT
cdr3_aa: CASSLSGVTEAFF

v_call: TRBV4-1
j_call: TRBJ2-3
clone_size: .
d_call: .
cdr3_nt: TGCGCCAGCAGCGACTCCCCCACAGATACGCAGTATTTT
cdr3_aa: CASSDSPTDTQYF

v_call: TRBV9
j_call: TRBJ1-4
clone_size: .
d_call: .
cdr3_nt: TGTGCCAGCAGCGCCTCCCGCGGGGGGGGGTACGAAAAACTGTTTTTT
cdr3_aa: CASSASRGGGYEKLFF

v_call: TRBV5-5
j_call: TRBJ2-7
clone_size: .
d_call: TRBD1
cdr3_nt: TGTGCCAGCAGGGGGAACAGGGGGTCTGAGGAGCAGTACTTC
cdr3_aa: CASRGNRGSEEQYF

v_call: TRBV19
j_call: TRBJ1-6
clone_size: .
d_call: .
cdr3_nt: TGTGCCAGTAGTATTTCACAGGGAAACTCACCCCTCCACTTT
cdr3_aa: CASSISQGNSPLHF

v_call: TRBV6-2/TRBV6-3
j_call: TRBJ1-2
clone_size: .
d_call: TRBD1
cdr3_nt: TGTGCCAGCAGCCCCGGGACAGCAAGACTTAACTATGGCTACACCTTC
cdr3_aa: CASSPGTARLNYGYTF

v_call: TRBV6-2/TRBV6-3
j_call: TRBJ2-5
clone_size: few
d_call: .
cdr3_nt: TGTGCCAGCAGTCCACTAAGGCGGGAGACCCAGTACTTC
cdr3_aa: CASSPLRRETQYF

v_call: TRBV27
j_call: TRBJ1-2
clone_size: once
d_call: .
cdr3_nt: TGTGCCAGCAGTTTAACCCGGGACAACCTATATGGCTACACCTTC
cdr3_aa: CASSLTRDNLYGYTF

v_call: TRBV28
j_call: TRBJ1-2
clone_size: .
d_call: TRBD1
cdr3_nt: TGTGCCAGCAGTCGGACAGGGCTAAACTATGGCTACACCTTC
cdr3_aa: CASSRTGLNYGYTF

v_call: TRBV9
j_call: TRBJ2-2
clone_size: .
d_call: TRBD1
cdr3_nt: TGTGCCAGCAGCACCTTTACAGGGGGAAACACCGGGGAGCTGTTTTTT
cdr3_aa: CASSTFTGGNTGELFF

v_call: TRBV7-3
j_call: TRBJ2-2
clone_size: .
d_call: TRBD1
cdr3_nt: TGTGCCAGCAAATTAGGGGGCAGGGACACCGGGGAGCTGTTTTTT
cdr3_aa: CASKLGGRDTGELFF

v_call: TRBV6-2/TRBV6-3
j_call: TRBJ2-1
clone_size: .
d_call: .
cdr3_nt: TGTGCCAGCAGTTCGCGGGCAAACAATGAGCAGTTCTTC
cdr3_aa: CASSSRANNEQFF

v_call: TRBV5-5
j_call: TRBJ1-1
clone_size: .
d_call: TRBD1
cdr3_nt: TGTGCCAGCAGCCCTGGGACAGGGTTTAACACTGAAGCTTTCTTT
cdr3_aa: CASSPGTGFNTEAFF

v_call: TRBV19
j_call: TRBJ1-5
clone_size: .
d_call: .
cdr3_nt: TGTGCCAGTAGTACACCTTTAGGGATGGGCGTCCAGCCCCAGCATTTT
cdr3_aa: CASSTPLGMGVQPQHF

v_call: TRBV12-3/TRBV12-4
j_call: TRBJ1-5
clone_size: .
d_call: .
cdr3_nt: TGTGCCAGCAGTTTATGGGGCCAGCCCCAGCATTTT
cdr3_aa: CASSLWGQPQHF

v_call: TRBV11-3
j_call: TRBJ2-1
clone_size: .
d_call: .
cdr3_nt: TGTGCCAGCAGCTTACGTGGGGGGCTAAATGAGCAGTTCTTC
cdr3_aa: CASSLRGGLNEQFF

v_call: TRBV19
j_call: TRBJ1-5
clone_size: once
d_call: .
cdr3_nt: TGTGCCAGTAGTATCGGGCAGAGCAATCAGCCCCAGCATTTT
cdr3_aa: CASSIGQSNQPQHF

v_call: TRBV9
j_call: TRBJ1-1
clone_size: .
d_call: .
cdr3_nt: TGTGCCAGCAGCGTAGGCAGTAGTAGCACTGAAGCTTTCTTT
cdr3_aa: CASSVGSSSTEAFF

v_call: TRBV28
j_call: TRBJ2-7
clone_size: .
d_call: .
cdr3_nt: TGTGCCAGCAGGAACAGCAACTCCTACGAGCAGTACTTC
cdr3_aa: CASRNSNSYEQYF

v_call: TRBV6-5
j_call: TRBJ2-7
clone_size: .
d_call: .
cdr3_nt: TGTGCCAGCAGAACCGGGACTGTTCCCTACGAGCAGTACTTC
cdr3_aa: CASRTGTVPYEQYF

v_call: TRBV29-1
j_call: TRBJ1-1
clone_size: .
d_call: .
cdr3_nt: TGCAGCGTTGGGGGGGCGGGACAACTGAACACTGAAGCTTTCTTT
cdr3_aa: CSVGGAGQLNTEAFF

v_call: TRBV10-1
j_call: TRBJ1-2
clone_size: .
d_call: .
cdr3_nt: TGCGCCAGTCCAAGCTGCGGGGGCTACACCTTC
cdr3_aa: CASPSCGGYTF

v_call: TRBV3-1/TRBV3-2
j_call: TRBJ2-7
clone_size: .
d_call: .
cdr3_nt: TGTGCCAGCACCCCCGGGCTGGGGGGAATTTCCTACGAGCAGTACTTC
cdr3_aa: CASTPGLGGISYEQYF

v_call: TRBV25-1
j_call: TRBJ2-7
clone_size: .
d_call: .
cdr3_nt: TGTGCCAGCAGTAGGGGCGGGGCGGTTTCCTACGAGCAGTACTTC
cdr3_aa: CASSRGGAVSYEQYF

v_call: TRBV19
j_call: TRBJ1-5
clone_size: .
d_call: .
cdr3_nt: TGTGCCAGTGCCGCGAGGAATCAGCCCCAGCATTTT
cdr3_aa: CASAARNQPQHF

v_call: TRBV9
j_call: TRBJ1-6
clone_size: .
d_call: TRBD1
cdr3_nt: TGTGCCAGCAGCGTAGTTGGGGACAGGGTTTCACCCCTCCACTTT
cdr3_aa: CASSVVGDRVSPLHF

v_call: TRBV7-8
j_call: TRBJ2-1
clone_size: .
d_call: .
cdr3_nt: TGTGCCAGCAGCTTAGAGGCGGGCGGCGATGACGCCTACAATGAGCAGTTCTTC
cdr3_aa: CASSLEAGGDDAYNEQFF

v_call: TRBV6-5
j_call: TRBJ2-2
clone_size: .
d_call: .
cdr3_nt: TGTGCCAGCAATCTTAGACAGAACACCGGGGAGCTGTTTTTT
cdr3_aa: CASNLRQNTGELFF

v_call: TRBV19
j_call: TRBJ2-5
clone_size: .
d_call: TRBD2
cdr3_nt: TGTGCCAGCACCCCGGGGGGGTTTAGCCGCGAGACCCAGTACTTC
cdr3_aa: CASTPGGFSRETQYF

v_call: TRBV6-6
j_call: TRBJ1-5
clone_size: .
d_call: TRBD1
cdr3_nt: TGTGCCAGCAGTTACGGGACAGGGGGTCATGATCAGCCCCAGCATTTT
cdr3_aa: CASSYGTGGHDQPQHF

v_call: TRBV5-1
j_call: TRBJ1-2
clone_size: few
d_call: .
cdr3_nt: TGCGCCAGCAGCCCCCCTGGGGTCAAAAGCTATGGCTACACCTTC
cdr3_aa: CASSPPGVKSYGYTF

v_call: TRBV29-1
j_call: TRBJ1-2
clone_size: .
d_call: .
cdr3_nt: TGCAGCGTTGAAAGGGTCAGCGGTAGCGCCTACACCTTC
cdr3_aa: CSVERVSGSAYTF

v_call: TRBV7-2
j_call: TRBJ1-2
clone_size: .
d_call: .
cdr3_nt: TGTGCCAGCAGCTTACGGGTTGGCGGCTACACCTTC
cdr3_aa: CASSLRVGGYTF

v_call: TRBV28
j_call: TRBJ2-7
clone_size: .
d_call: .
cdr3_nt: TGTGCCAGCAGTACGCTTGGGGTCGGTCCGGTGTGGCAGTACTTC
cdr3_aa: CASSTLGVGPVWQYF

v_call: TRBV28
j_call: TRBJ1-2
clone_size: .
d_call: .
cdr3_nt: TGTGCCAGCAGTTTTGGGGATGGTGGCTACACCTTC
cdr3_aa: CASSFGDGGYTF

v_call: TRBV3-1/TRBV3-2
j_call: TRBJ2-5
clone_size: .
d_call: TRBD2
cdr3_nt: TGTGCCAGCAGCCAAGAGGTAGCGGGGGGGCCTGTGGGGCAAGAGACCCAGTACTTC
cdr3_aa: CASSQEVAGGPVGQETQYF